This TCR beta chain was identified during a study of blood T cell repertoires in COVID-19. Study at large: The study drew acute and convalescent COVID-19 samples from the United States, Italy and Spain. Sources were T cells, B-cell-depleted T cells, or PBMCs; the material itself was cDNA or gDNA.

In the authors' workflow: Cell counts per sample came from amplifying reference gene primers. Some clones are missing from TCRdb's copy, which holds only in-frame ones; the method was immunoSEQ multiplex PCR. V and J calls plus clone size are reproduced from that table; the DNA served to infer D and trimming. The data show around 21,000 clones, less than 85% seen once. The germline gives CDR1 SGHVS, CDR2 FNYEAQ. This CDR3 has 15 amino acids. With 1 base removed from V and 6 bases from J, the gap between germline ends came to 13 bases. The chain recombines TRBV7-6 with TRBJ2-1; tentatively, D is TRBD2 (6 bases). The origin of this receptor is a man older than 75 with acute or convalescent COVID-19. Sample: peripheral blood. The CDR3 here is CASSLDGSRVNEQFF. The CDR3 DNA sequence: TGTGCCAGCAGCTTAGACGGGAGTAGGGTCAATGAGCAGTTCTTC.